These T cell receptor beta chains were read from a single sample in a study of T-cell memory formation after mild COVID-19. One entry per CDR3 protein, called by TCRdb with MiXCR from the 5' RACE reads. There are 180,000 or so distinct CDR3 sequences in the sample; 15% to 20% occur only once, and about 2% lies in the top ten. The sequenced sample was PBMCs or a T cell subset sorted from them (not recorded which). The receptors shown here come from an adult woman who had mild COVID-19 (a few samples of this study predate the infection). Cell type and time point are not known. Both conserved end residues are part of each CDR3. Fields, in order: CDR3 length, J gene, V gene, clone size, D gene, CDR3 protein, CDR3 DNA. D genes are given only for firm matches. Only some rows state a clone size, as once, few, many or a class for expanded clones.

>12|TRBJ2-7|TRBV7-6|few|-
CASSSYNREMYF
TGTGCCAGCAGCTCATACAACAGGGAGATGTACTTC
>14|TRBJ1-2|TRBV20-1|-|TRBD1
CSATTGTGNYGYTF
TGCAGTGCTACAACCGGGACAGGGAACTATGGCTACACCTTC
>17|TRBJ2-2|TRBV9|-|TRBD2
CASSVAPRGGSTGELFF
TGTGCCAGCAGCGTAGCCCCCCGGGGGGGTAGCACCGGGGAGCTGTTTTTT
>17|TRBJ2-5|TRBV9|few|TRBD1
CASSGGPGQPLQGTQYF
TGTGCCAGCAGCGGGGGGCCGGGACAGCCACTCCAAGGGACCCAGTACTTC
>16|TRBJ2-3|TRBV7-2|few|-
CASSLGIHRITDTQYF
TGTGCCAGCAGCTTAGGGATCCATCGGATCACAGATACGCAGTATTTT
>13|TRBJ1-3|TRBV29-1|few|TRBD1
CSVGGQAGNTIYF
TGCAGCGTTGGGGGACAGGCTGGAAACACCATATATTTT
>13|TRBJ2-5|TRBV7-3|-|TRBD1
CASSLNRGQTQYF
TGTGCCAGCAGCTTAAACAGGGGCCAGACCCAGTACTTC
>15|TRBJ1-2|TRBV12-3/TRBV12-4|-|TRBD1
CASRRRGTGENGYTF
TGTGCCAGCAGGCGCAGGGGGACAGGGGAAAACGGCTACACCTTC
>14|TRBJ2-2|TRBV5-6|-|TRBD1
CASSFGQDRPELFF
TGTGCCAGCAGCTTCGGACAGGACCGGCCTGAGCTGTTTTTT
>14|TRBJ1-5|TRBV12-3/TRBV12-4|few|-
CASSFGGLNQPQHF
TGTGCCAGCAGTTTTGGGGGACTCAATCAGCCCCAGCATTTT
>14|TRBJ1-1|TRBV2|few|-
CASSEENGNTEAFF
TGTGCCAGCAGTGAAGAGAACGGGAACACTGAAGCTTTCTTT
>17|TRBJ2-3|TRBV6-7|few|-
CASSYGVPGAISDTQYF
TGTGCCAGCAGTTACGGGGTCCCGGGAGCCATTTCAGATACGCAGTATTTT
>15|TRBJ2-7|TRBV6-5|few|-
CASSYARGSSYEQYF
TGTGCCAGCAGTTACGCCCGGGGGAGCTCCTACGAGCAGTACTTC
>14|TRBJ2-1|TRBV24-1|-|TRBD1
CATSAWTGENEQFF
TGTGCCACCAGTGCCTGGACAGGGGAGAATGAGCAGTTCTTC
>16|TRBJ1-4|TRBV4-2|-|-
CASSQDRWGDGEKLFF
TGTGCCAGCAGCCAAGATCGGTGGGGGGACGGTGAAAAACTGTTTTTT
>14|TRBJ2-7|TRBV21-1|few|-
CASSKRGRGYEQYF
TGTGCCAGCAGCAAACGCGGCAGGGGCTACGAGCAGTACTTC
>15|TRBJ2-1|TRBV10-3|few|TRBD1
CAISEGGTGFGEQFF
TGTGCCATCAGTGAAGGTGGGACAGGGTTCGGTGAGCAGTTCTTC
>13|TRBJ2-1|TRBV7-2|few|-
CASSPQLGGEQFF
TGTGCCAGCAGCCCGCAGCTAGGGGGTGAGCAGTTCTTC
>12|TRBJ2-7|TRBV6-5|-|-
CASSYSPGEQYF
TGTGCCAGCAGTTACTCCCCGGGGGAGCAGTACTTC
>14|TRBJ2-5|TRBV11-2|few|-
CASTTPVRQETQYF
TGTGCCAGCACGACCCCGGTACGCCAAGAGACCCAGTACTTC
>13|TRBJ2-2|TRBV6-1|few|-
CASSPSLTGELFF
TGTGCCAGCAGCCCCTCCCTCACCGGGGAGCTGTTTTTT
>14|TRBJ2-5|TRBV5-1|few|TRBD1
CASSSKTGSETQYF
TGCGCCAGCAGCTCAAAGACAGGGTCAGAGACCCAGTACTTC
>16|TRBJ2-2|TRBV21-1|few|-
CASSNPGQALAGELFF
TGTGCCAGCAGCAACCCGGGACAGGCCTTGGCCGGGGAGCTGTTTTTT
>13|TRBJ2-7|TRBV5-5|-|TRBD1
CASSFTGAGEQYF
TGTGCCAGCAGCTTTACAGGGGCTGGCGAGCAGTACTTC
>14|TRBJ2-3|TRBV7-2|-|-
CASSLAIFTDTQYF
TGTGCCAGCAGCTTGGCGATTTTCACAGATACGCAGTATTTT
>17|TRBJ2-1|TRBV7-9|-|TRBD2
CASSLDRGTSGDNEQFF
TGTGCCAGCAGCTTAGATCGGGGGACTAGCGGGGACAATGAGCAGTTCTTC
>15|TRBJ1-1|TRBV5-1|few|-
CASSLLTGTNTEAFF
TGCGCCAGCAGCTTACTTACAGGGACCAACACTGAAGCTTTCTTT
>16|TRBJ2-6|TRBV29-1|once|-
CSVELGASSGANVLTF
TGCAGCGTTGAACTGGGGGCCTCCTCTGGGGCCAACGTCCTGACTTTC
>13|TRBJ2-1|TRBV18|few|-
CASSTTRDNEQFF
TGTGCCAGCTCAACTACCAGGGACAATGAGCAGTTCTTC
>13|TRBJ1-1|TRBV18|few|-
CASWEELNTEAFF
TGTGCCAGCTGGGAAGAGCTGAACACTGAAGCTTTCTTT
>15|TRBJ2-7|TRBV7-9|few|-
CASSLVGGRVYEQYF
TGTGCCAGCAGCTTAGTCGGAGGCAGGGTCTACGAGCAGTACTTC
>16|TRBJ2-4|TRBV10-3|few|-
CAIMWGRGLAKNIQYF
TGTGCCATCATGTGGGGACGCGGGCTAGCCAAAAACATTCAGTACTTC
>15|TRBJ1-4|TRBV12-3/TRBV12-4|few|-
CASSPRGAANEKLFF
TGTGCCAGCAGTCCGCGCGGGGCGGCTAATGAAAAACTGTTTTTT
>17|TRBJ2-3|TRBV5-1|-|TRBD2
CASSLFWTSGGPDTQYF
TGCGCCAGCAGCTTGTTCTGGACTAGCGGGGGGCCCGATACGCAGTATTTT
>12|TRBJ2-1|TRBV7-8|few|TRBD1
CASSTQGHEQFF
TGTGCCAGCAGCACACAGGGGCATGAGCAGTTCTTC
>13|TRBJ1-6|TRBV3-1|few|-
CASSQESISPLHF
TGTGCCAGCAGCCAAGAGTCCATCTCACCCCTCCACTTT
>13|TRBJ1-2|TRBV20-1|-|TRBD1
CSAKLTGGNGYTF
TGCAGTGCTAAGTTGACAGGGGGCAATGGCTACACCTTC
>13|TRBJ1-1|TRBV7-9|many|-
CASSVTGNTEAFF
TGTGCCAGCAGCGTGACAGGGAACACTGAAGCTTTCTTT
>14|TRBJ1-6|TRBV7-8|few|-
CASSFAQSNSPLHF
TGTGCCAGCAGCTTCGCCCAGTCAAATTCACCCCTCCACTTT
>14|TRBJ2-1|TRBV29-1|few|-
CSVEGVVVRNEQFF
TGCAGCGTTGAAGGGGTGGTAGTCCGCAATGAGCAGTTCTTC
>17|TRBJ2-6|TRBV12-3/TRBV12-4|-|-
CASSLGRFSSGANVLTF
TGTGCCAGCAGTTTGGGACGGTTCAGTTCTGGGGCCAACGTCCTGACTTTC
>18|TRBJ1-1|TRBV11-2|few|-
CASRLGPGVVMRNTEAFF
TGTGCCAGCAGATTAGGCCCGGGGGTAGTAATGAGGAACACTGAAGCTTTCTTT
>15|TRBJ1-5|TRBV20-1|-|-
CSARMTGPPNQPQHF
TGCAGTGCTAGAATGACAGGCCCTCCCAATCAGCCCCAGCATTTT
>16|TRBJ1-1|TRBV7-9|few|-
CASSRALREANTEAFF
TGTGCCAGCAGCCGGGCCCTCAGGGAGGCTAACACTGAAGCTTTCTTT
>17|TRBJ2-2|TRBV4-3|-|TRBD1
CASSQDYKGAETGELFF
TGCGCCAGCAGCCAAGACTACAAGGGGGCTGAAACCGGGGAGCTGTTTTTT
>13|TRBJ1-4|TRBV2|-|-
CASRGNGGGKLFF
TGTGCCAGCAGGGGGAACGGGGGCGGAAAACTGTTTTTT
>14|TRBJ1-4|TRBV14|-|-
CASSQGTDNEKLFF
TGTGCCAGCAGCCAAGGGACAGATAATGAAAAACTGTTTTTT
>14|TRBJ2-7|TRBV20-1|few|TRBD1
CSAHSPGGGYEQYF
TGCAGTGCGCACAGCCCAGGGGGCGGATACGAGCAGTACTTC
>15|TRBJ2-7|TRBV5-1|-|TRBD1
CASSFGQGVRDEQYF
TGCGCCAGCAGCTTCGGACAGGGAGTACGAGACGAGCAGTACTTC
>15|TRBJ2-5|TRBV30|-|TRBD1
CAWIGTGTGGKTQYF
TGTGCCTGGATTGGAACCGGGACAGGGGGCAAGACCCAGTACTTC
>15|TRBJ2-1|TRBV12-3/TRBV12-4|many|TRBD1
CASTRPGQIYNEQFF
TGTGCCAGCACCCGGCCGGGACAGATCTACAATGAGCAGTTCTTC
>15|TRBJ2-6|TRBV28|-|TRBD2
CASKREGSGANVLTF
TGTGCCAGCAAGCGGGAGGGCTCTGGGGCCAACGTCCTGACTTTC
>14|TRBJ2-7|TRBV5-4|-|TRBD1
CASSSRDRDYEQYF
TGTGCCAGCAGCTCCAGGGACAGGGACTACGAGCAGTACTTC
>17|TRBJ2-1|TRBV11-2|-|TRBD2
CASSLGAWRGGLDEQFF
TGTGCCAGCAGCTTAGGCGCGTGGCGGGGGGGCTTAGATGAGCAGTTCTTC
>19|TRBJ2-5|TRBV18|few|TRBD1
CASSPIDVGQGPTLETQYF
TGTGCCAGCTCACCCATCGACGTGGGACAGGGACCAACTCTGGAGACCCAGTACTTC
>15|TRBJ2-3|TRBV6-5|-|-
CASSGLGVWAGTQYF
TGTGCCAGCAGCGGGCTGGGGGTTTGGGCGGGTACGCAGTATTTT
>14|TRBJ1-2|TRBV6-1|-|-
CASSPSGVNYGYTF
TGTGCCAGCAGCCCGTCGGGGGTGAACTATGGCTACACCTTC
>13|TRBJ2-7|TRBV3-1|few|-
CASSQTEIYEQYF
TGTGCCAGCAGCCAGACAGAGATTTACGAGCAGTACTTC
>14|TRBJ2-1|TRBV15|-|-
CATVTSPSGNEQFF
TGTGCCACCGTGACTTCACCCTCCGGGAATGAGCAGTTCTTC
>12|TRBJ2-7|TRBV7-9|many|-
CASSFLGGEQYF
TGTGCCAGCAGCTTTCTAGGGGGCGAGCAGTACTTC